This TCR beta chain was sequenced for a study of T cell responses to AZD1222 COVID-19 vaccine. Some clones are missing from TCRdb's copy, which holds only in-frame ones; the method was immunoSEQ multiplex PCR. The sample lists roughly 150,000 clones; around 90% were seen once. The CDR3 is 18 amino acids. V trimming: 0 bases; J trimming: 4 bases; junction bases outside the gene matches: 9. The sample consisted of peripheral blood, taken on day 0 of AZD1222 vaccination. The J gene is TRBJ2-2, the V gene TRBV23-1; TRBD2 matches at 9 bases. TRBV23-1 is an open reading frame whose function is uncertain. The receptor was derived from an adult in good health. Here the CDR3 DNA reads TGCGCCAGCAGTCAATCGAAGGAGCGGGAGGCAACCACCGGGGAGCTGTTTTTT. This encodes CASSQSKEREATTGELFF.